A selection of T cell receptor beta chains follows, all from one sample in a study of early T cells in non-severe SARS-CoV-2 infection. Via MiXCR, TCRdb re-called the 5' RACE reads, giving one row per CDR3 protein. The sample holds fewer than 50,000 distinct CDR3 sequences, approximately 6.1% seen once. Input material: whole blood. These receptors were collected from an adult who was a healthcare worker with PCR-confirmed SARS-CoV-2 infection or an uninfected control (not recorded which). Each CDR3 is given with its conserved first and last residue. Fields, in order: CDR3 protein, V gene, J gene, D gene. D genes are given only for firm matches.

CASSSLVAGGPYNEQFF,TRBV6-2/TRBV6-3,TRBJ2-1,TRBD2
CASSRTPGQGTNTGELFF,TRBV5-1,TRBJ2-2,TRBD1
CASRYGQNTDTQYF,TRBV11-2,TRBJ2-3,.
CASSLLQGASEAFF,TRBV5-1,TRBJ1-1,TRBD1
CASSQDRTGRYEQYF,TRBV3-1,TRBJ2-7,TRBD1
CSATPSSGAYNEQFF,TRBV20-1,TRBJ2-1,TRBD2
CASSDTGEANEQFF,TRBV6-4,TRBJ2-1,.
CASSLYPVSGSYNSPLHF,TRBV7-2,TRBJ1-6,.
CASSLYGGAGNIQYF,TRBV11-2,TRBJ2-4,TRBD2
CASSGGTTNEKLFF,TRBV7-6,TRBJ1-4,.
CASSLQMNTEAFF,TRBV7-6,TRBJ1-1,.
CASSWEGGTEQFF,TRBV5-1,TRBJ2-1,TRBD2
CSVGAGTGRSNEQFF,TRBV29-1,TRBJ2-1,TRBD1
CASSFGQGSHEQYF,TRBV5-4,TRBJ2-7,.